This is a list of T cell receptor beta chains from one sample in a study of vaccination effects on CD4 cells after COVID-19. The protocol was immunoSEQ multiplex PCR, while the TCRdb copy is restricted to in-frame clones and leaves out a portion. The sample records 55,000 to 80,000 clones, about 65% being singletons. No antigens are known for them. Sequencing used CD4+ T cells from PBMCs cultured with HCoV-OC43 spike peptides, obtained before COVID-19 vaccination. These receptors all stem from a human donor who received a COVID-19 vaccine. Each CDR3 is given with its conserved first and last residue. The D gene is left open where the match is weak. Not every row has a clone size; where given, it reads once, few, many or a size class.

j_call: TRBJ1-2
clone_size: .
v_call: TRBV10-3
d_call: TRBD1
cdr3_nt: TGTGCCATCAGTGAGTCACAGGGGGTAATTAATGGCTACACCTTC
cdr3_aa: CAISESQGVINGYTF

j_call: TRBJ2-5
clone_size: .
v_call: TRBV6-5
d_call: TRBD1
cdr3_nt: TGTGCCAGCAGCCCCGGACAGGGTAGGGAGACCCAGTACTTC
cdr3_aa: CASSPGQGRETQYF

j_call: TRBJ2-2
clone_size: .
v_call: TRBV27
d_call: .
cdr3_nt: TGTGCCAGCAGTTTATATGGGGTGGGTGACACCGGGGAGCTGTTTTTT
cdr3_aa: CASSLYGVGDTGELFF

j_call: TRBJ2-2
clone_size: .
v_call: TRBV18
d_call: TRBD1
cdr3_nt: TGTGCCAGCTCACCACCGACAGGGTTTACCGGGGAGCTGTTTTTT
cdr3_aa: CASSPPTGFTGELFF

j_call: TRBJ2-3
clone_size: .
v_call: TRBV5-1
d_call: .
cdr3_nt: TGCGCCAGCAGCTTTTCCCCGTGGAACACATTCACAGATACGCAGTATTTT
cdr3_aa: CASSFSPWNTFTDTQYF

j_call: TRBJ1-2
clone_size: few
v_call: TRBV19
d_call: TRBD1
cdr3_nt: TGTGCCAGTAGTGGACAGGGCTATGGCTACACCTTC
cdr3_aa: CASSGQGYGYTF

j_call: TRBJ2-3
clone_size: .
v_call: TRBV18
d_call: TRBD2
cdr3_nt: TGTGCCAGCTCTCCCGATAGCGGGGTAACAGATACGCAGTATTTT
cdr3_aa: CASSPDSGVTDTQYF

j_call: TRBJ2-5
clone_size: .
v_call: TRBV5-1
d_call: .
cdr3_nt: TGCGCCAGCAGCTTGGCACAAGAGACCCAGTACTTC
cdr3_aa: CASSLAQETQYF

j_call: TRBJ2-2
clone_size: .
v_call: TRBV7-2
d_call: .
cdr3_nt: TGTGCCAGCAGCTTAGGGGTGAACACCGGGGAGCTGTTTTTT
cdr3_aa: CASSLGVNTGELFF

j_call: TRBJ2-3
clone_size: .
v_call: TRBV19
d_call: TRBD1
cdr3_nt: TGTGCCAGTAGTGTACGACAGGGCTACACAGATACGCAGTATTTT
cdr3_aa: CASSVRQGYTDTQYF

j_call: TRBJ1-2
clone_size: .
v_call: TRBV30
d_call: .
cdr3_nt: TGTGCCTGGAGTGTGACCGGCAGGACCGATGGCTACACCTTC
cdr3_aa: CAWSVTGRTDGYTF

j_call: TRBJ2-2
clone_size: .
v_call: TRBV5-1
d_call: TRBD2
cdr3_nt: TGCGCCAGCAGCCTTTTTCGGACTAGCGGGGGGGCCTATGCCGGGGAGCTGTTTTTT
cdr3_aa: CASSLFRTSGGAYAGELFF

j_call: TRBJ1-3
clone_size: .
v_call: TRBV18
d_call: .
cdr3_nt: TGTGCCAGCTCACTGCGGGGGGCAGCAGGAAACACCATATATTTT
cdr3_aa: CASSLRGAAGNTIYF

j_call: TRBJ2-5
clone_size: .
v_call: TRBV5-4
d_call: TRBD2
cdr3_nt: TGTGCCAGCAGCTCTAGCGGAATCGAGACCCAGTACTTC
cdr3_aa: CASSSSGIETQYF

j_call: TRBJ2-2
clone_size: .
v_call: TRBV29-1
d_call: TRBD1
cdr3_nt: TGCAGCGTCGGACAGGTTTTGGGGACCGGGGAGCTGTTTTTT
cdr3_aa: CSVGQVLGTGELFF

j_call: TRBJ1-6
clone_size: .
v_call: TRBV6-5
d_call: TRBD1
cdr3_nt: TGTGCCAGCAGCTGGGACAGGGGGCCCAGTTCACCCCTCCACTTT
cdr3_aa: CASSWDRGPSSPLHF

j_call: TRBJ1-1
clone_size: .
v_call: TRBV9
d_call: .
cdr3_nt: TGTGCCAGCAGCGTAAGTCAGAACACTGAAGCTTTCTTT
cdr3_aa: CASSVSQNTEAFF

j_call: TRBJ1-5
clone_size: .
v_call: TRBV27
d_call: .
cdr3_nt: TGTGCCAGCAGTTTAGGGCCAGGGGCGGACCAGCCCCAGCATTTT
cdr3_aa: CASSLGPGADQPQHF

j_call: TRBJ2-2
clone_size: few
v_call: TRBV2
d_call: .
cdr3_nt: TGTGCCAGCAGCCTAATGAGGGGAACCGGGGAGCTGTTTTTT
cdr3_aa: CASSLMRGTGELFF

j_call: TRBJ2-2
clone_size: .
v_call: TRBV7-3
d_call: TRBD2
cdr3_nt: TGTGCCAGCAGCTCATACCTAGCGGGGGGCACCGGGGAGCTGTTTTTT
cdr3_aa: CASSSYLAGGTGELFF

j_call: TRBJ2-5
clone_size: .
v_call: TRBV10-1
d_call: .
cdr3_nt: TGCGCCAGCAGTGGGGCCGGGGATTACCAAGAGACCCAGTACTTC
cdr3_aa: CASSGAGDYQETQYF

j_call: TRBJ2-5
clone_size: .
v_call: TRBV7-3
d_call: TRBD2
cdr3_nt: TGTGCCAGCAGCTTTGGGCGGGAGGAAGAGACCCAGTACTTC
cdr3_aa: CASSFGREEETQYF

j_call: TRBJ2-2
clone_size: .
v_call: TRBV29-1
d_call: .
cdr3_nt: TGCAGCGTTGGGGACACCGGGGAGCTGTTTTTT
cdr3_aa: CSVGDTGELFF

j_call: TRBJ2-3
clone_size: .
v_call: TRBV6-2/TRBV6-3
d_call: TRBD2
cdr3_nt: TGTGCCAGCAGTTCTCGACTAGCGGGGGGTCCGACGCAGTATTTT
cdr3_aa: CASSSRLAGGPTQYF

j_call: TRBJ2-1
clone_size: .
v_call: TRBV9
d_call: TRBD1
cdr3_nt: TGTGCCAGCAGCGTAGGAAGGGGGCCCCGCTACAATGAGCAGTTCTTC
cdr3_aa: CASSVGRGPRYNEQFF

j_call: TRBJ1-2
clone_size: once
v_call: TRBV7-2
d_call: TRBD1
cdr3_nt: TGTGCCAGCAGCTTGGGACAGGGGGGCAACTATGGCTACACCTTC
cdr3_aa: CASSLGQGGNYGYTF

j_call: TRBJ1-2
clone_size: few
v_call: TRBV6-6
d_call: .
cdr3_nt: TGTGCCAGCAGTTCCCAGGGAAACTATGGCTACACCTTC
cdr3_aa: CASSSQGNYGYTF

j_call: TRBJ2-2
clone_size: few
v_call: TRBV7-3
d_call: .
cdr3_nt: TGTGCCAGCAGCTCCGATTCCACTAGACTAGGCGGGGAGCTGTTTTTT
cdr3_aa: CASSSDSTRLGGELFF

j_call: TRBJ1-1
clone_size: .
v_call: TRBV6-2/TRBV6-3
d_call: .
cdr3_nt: TGTGCCAGCAGTTGGCGGGACGTGAACACTGAAGCTTTCTTT
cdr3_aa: CASSWRDVNTEAFF

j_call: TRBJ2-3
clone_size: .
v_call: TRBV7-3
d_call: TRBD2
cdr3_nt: TGTGCCAGCAGTCCCGGGACTAGCGGGCCTCGCACAGATACGCAGTATTTT
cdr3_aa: CASSPGTSGPRTDTQYF

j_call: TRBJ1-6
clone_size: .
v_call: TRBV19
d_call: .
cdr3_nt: TGTGCCAGTAGTATATCCTCGACCACCCTTTTTGATTCACCCCTCCACTTT
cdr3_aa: CASSISSTTLFDSPLHF

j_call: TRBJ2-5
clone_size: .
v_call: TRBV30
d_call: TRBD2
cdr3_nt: TGTGCCTGCAGAGTAGCGGGGGGTCAAGAGACCCAGTACTTC
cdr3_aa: CACRVAGGQETQYF

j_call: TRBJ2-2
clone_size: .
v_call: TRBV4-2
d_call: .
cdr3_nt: TGTGCCAGCAGCCAAGATCCTGGGACCGAGACCGGGGAGCTGTTTTTT
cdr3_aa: CASSQDPGTETGELFF

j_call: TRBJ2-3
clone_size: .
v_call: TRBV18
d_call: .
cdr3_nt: TGTGCCAGCTCACTTCCCGGCACAGATACGCAGTATTTT
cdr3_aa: CASSLPGTDTQYF

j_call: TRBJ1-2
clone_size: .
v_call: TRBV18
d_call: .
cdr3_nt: TGTGCCAGCTCACCGGGCGCTAACTATGGCTACACCTTC
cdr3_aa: CASSPGANYGYTF

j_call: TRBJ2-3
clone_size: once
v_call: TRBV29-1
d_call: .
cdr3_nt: TGCAGCGTCCACAGGGAGGGCCGCACAGATACGCAGTATTTT
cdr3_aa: CSVHREGRTDTQYF

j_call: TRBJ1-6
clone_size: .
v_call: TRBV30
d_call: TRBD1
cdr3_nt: TGTGCCTGGAGCCGGGACAGGGTCCCCTCTCTGAATAATTCACCCCTCCACTTT
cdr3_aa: CAWSRDRVPSLNNSPLHF

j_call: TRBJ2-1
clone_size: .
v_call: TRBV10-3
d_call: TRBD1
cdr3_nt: TGTGCCATCGGCGAGGACAGGGGGCGTGATGAGCAGTTCTTC
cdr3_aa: CAIGEDRGRDEQFF

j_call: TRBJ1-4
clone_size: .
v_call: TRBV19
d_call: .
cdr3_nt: TGTGCCAGTAGTAGGGTACCGAGCGAAAAACTGTTTTTT
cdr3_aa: CASSRVPSEKLFF

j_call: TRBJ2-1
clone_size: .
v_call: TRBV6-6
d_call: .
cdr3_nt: TGTGCCAGCAGTCTACTGGACGGGGCCTACAATGAGCAGTTCTTC
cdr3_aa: CASSLLDGAYNEQFF

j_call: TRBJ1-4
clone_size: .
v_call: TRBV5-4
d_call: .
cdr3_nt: TGTGCCAGCAGCTTCCCGGGGGCGGATGAAAAACTGTTTTTT
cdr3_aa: CASSFPGADEKLFF

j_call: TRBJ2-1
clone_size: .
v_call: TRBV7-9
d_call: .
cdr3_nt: TGTGCCAGCAGCCCCCATGACGAGCAGTTCTTC
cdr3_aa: CASSPHDEQFF

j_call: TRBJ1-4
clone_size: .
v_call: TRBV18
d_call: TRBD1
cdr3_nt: TGTGCCAGCTCACCGGTCGGGCAGGGGGATGAAAAACTGTTTTTT
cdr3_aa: CASSPVGQGDEKLFF

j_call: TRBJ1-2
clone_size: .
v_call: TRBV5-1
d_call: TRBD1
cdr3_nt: TGCGCCAGCAGCGGAGGGGGGACAGCCTATGGCTACACCTTC
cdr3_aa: CASSGGGTAYGYTF

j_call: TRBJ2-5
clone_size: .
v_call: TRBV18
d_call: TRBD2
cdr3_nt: TGTGCCAGCTCACCACCGGGACTAGCAGAGACCCAGTACTTC
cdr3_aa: CASSPPGLAETQYF

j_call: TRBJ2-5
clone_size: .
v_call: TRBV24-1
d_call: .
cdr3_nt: TGTGCCACCAGTGAACCCCGGGGTAGCGGAGAGACCCAGTACTTC
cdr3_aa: CATSEPRGSGETQYF

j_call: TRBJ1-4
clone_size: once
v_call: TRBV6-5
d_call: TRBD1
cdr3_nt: TGTGCCAGCAGCCCACAGGGGAGTGGGGAAAAACTGTTTTTT
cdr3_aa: CASSPQGSGEKLFF

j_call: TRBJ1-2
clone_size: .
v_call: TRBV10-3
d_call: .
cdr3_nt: TGTGCCATCAGTGCCCTGGAGCCCTATGGCTACACCTTC
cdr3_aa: CAISALEPYGYTF

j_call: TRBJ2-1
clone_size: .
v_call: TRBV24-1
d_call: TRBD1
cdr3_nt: TGTGCCACCAGTACCAGGACAGGGTTCGGTGCGGAGCAGTTCTTC
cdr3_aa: CATSTRTGFGAEQFF

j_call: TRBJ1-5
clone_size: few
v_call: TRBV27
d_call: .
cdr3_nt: TGTGCCAGCAGCTTGGGGGTAAGCAATCAGCCCCAGCATTTT
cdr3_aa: CASSLGVSNQPQHF

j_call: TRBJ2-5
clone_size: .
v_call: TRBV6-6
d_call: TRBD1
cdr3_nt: TGTGCCAGCAGTCCCCCGACAGGGAACGGTGAGACCCAGTACTTC
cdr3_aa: CASSPPTGNGETQYF

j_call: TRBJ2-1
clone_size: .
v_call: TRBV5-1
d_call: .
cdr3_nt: TGCGCCAGCAGCTTGGAGGGGGGCAGGTCGGTCAATGAGCAGTTCTTC
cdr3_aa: CASSLEGGRSVNEQFF

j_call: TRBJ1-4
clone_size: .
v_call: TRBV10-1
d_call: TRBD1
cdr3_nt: TGCGCCAGCGGACTATCTGGGACAGGGACTAATGAAAAACTGTTTTTT
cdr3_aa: CASGLSGTGTNEKLFF